Each of the 10 T cell receptor beta chains below was sequenced from the same sample in a study of blood T cells in healthy people across ages. A second PCR, run for roughly 7 to 12 cycles, used a sample-barcoded 5' primer plus a J-beta primer mix. MiXCR, applied by TCRdb to the 5' RACE reads, yields one record per CDR3 protein. Among 600,000 or so distinct CDR3 sequences listed, roughly 31% were seen once. Sequencing used blood. Receptors were obtained from a woman over 75 in good health.

This clonotype was observed many times. The chain recombines TRBV18 with TRBJ2-7; D is ambiguous. The germline V and J ends were trimmed by 4 bases and 3 bases, with 7 bases remaining between them. Germline CDR1 is KGHSH and CDR2 is LQKENI. The CDR3 sequence is 12 residues long. In DNA form, the CDR3 reads TGTGCCAGCTCACTTCGAGACTACGAGCAGTACTTC. It encodes CASSLRDYEQYF. Looking up the rest from reference TRBV18 and TRBJ2-7 gives the full variable domain: NAGVMQNPRHLVRRRGQEARLRCSPMKGHSHVYWYRQLPEEGLKFMVYLQKENIIDESGMPKERFSAEFPKEGPSILRIQQVVRGDSAAYFCASSLRDYEQYFGPGTRLTVT.

This clonotype was seen many times. The CDR3 bases are TGTGCCAGCAGCTTAAAGTGGGACAGCGAAGCTTTCTTT. It specifies CASSLKWDSEAFF. V gene TRBV7-3 combines with J gene TRBJ1-1; 7 bases align to TRBD1. The CDR3 is made up of 13 amino acids. Germline V gene lookup returns CDR1 SGHTA and CDR2 FQGTGA. After removal of 1 base from V and 8 bases from J, the junction contained 4 bases not matched to a gene. The entire variable domain, with the rest obtained from reference TRBV7-3 and TRBJ1-1, is as follows: GAGVSQTPSNKVTEKGKYVELRCDPISGHTALYWYRQSLGQGPEFLIYFQGTGAADDSGLPNDRFFAVRPEGSVSTLKIQRTERGDSAVYLCASSLKWDSEAFFGQGTRLTVV.

There are a few counts of this clonotype. The chain joins TRBV7-2 to TRBJ2-5, with 10 nucleotides matching TRBD2. The assigned J gene may be wrong: the sequence end matches TRBJ2-7 better. CDR1 and CDR2 from the germline V gene are SGHTA and FQGNSA. The CDR3 contains 15 residues. The CDR3 nucleotides read TGTGCCAGCAGCTTAGAGGCTAGCGGGAGTTCCGAGCAGTACTTC. This codes for CASSLEASGSSEQYF.

This clonotype was counted a few times. J is TRBJ2-2 and V is TRBV4-2; 7 nucleotides agree with TRBD1. V lost 4 bases, J lost 0 bases, and 8 bases stayed unmatched. From germline, CDR1 is LGHNA and CDR2 YNFKEQ. The CDR3 extends over 17 amino acids. CDR3 nucleotide sequence: TGTGCCAGCAGCCGTGACAGGGTATCGGCGAACACCGGGGAGCTGTTTTTT. The encoded protein is CASSRDRVSANTGELFF.

Of note for this clonotype: This sequence may be a read error, since a much larger clone differs from it by one base. CDR3 coding DNA: TGTGCCAGCAGGGGGATCCGGGACAGGGGTGACAATGAGCAGTACTTC. Amino acid sequence: CASRGIRDRGDNEQYF. V usage is TRBV12-3 or TRBV12-4 and J usage is TRBJ2-1, with 10 bases identical to TRBD1. The assigned J gene may be wrong: the sequence end matches TRBJ2-7 better. The CDR3 extends over 16 amino acids.

There are many counts of this clonotype. The V and J genes are TRBV6-6 and TRBJ2-7; 8 positions match TRBD1. V lost 6 bases to trimming and J lost 1 base; unmatched junction nucleotides: 8. The CDR3 contains 15 residues. Germline V gene data show CDR1 as MNHNY and CDR2 as SVGAGI (reference sequence). The CDR3 here is CASRGGTGFSYEQYF. The CDR3 bases are TGTGCCAGCAGGGGCGGGACAGGCTTTTCCTACGAGCAGTACTTC.

This clonotype was observed many times. J is TRBJ2-5 and V is TRBV5-1; 9 bases match TRBD1. V shed 3 bases, J shed 1 base, and the junction held 4 bases outside the gene matches. The CDR3 loop spans 15 amino acids. In germline, CDR1 is SGHRS, CDR2 YFSETQ. The CDR3 loop is CASSSGQGGQETQYF. CDR3 nucleotides: TGCGCCAGCAGCTCGGGACAGGGAGGCCAAGAGACCCAGTACTTC. The complete variable domain, with remaining parts taken from reference TRBV5-1 and TRBJ2-5, reads KAGVTQTPRYLIKTRGQQVTLSCSPISGHRSVSWYQQTPGQGLQFLFEYFSETQRNKGNFPGRFSGRQFSNSRSEMNVSTLELGDSALYLCASSSGQGGQETQYFGPGTRLLVL.

Only a few counts were recorded for this clonotype. With a much larger clone just one base away, this may be a read error. The chain links TRBV12-3 or TRBV12-4 to TRBJ1-1; 7 positions match TRBD1. The ends lost 7 bases at V and 1 base at J; junction bases unmatched: 3. This CDR3 region has 13 residues. The CDR3 DNA reads as TGTGCCAGCATCAGACAGGGGAACACTGAAGCTTTCTTT. Its translation: CASIRQGNTEAFF.

This chain joins TRBV4-2 and TRBJ1-1, with 8 bases identical to TRBD1. CDR3 size: 16 residues. V gave up 3 bases and J gave up 1 base; unmatched junction bases: 7. Germline V gives CDR1 LGHNA, CDR2 YNFKEQ. CDR3 residues: CASSHRQGAGNTEAFF. The CDR3 bases are TGTGCCAGCAGCCACAGGCAGGGGGCTGGGAACACTGAAGCTTTCTTT.

The chain employs TRBV2 and TRBJ2-7; 10 positions match TRBD1. CDR1 and CDR2 from the germline V gene are SNHLY and FYNNEI. J lost 7 bases, V lost 5 bases, and 23 bases had no gene match. The length of the CDR3 is 19 residues. CDR3 DNA sequence: TGTGCCAGCAGTCCGACCGGGACAGGGGCTAGCAGTTTCTACAATGAGCAGTACTTC. Its translation: CASSPTGTGASSFYNEQYF.